This TCR beta chain was obtained from a study of CD8 T cells in ankylosing spondylitis. This clonotype was recorded many times. TCRdb re-called the 5' RACE reads through MiXCR, storing one row per CDR3 protein. The repertoire consists of approximately 240,000 distinct CDR3 sequences, with approximately 10% occurring once and the leading ten covering 2% to 3%. With V trimmed by 6 bases and J by 2 bases, 5 bases remained unmatched. The CDR3 contains 14 residues. The sample consisted of blood, either unsorted or a sorted T cell fraction (not recorded which). V gene TRBV12-3 or TRBV12-4 combines with J gene TRBJ2-3; 7 nucleotides agree with TRBD1. The clonotype comes from a male donor with ankylosing spondylitis or in good health (not recorded which). For the CDR3, the DNA is TGTGCCAGCAGCTCGACAGGGCCCACAGATACGCAGTATTTT. Encoded protein: CASSSTGPTDTQYF.